These 27 T cell receptor beta chains were sequenced from one sample in a study of regulatory T cells in long-lasting Graves disease. Sample time point: newly diagnosed GD, antithyroid drugs for less than 3 months. With RNA extracted from PBMCs as input, the TCR library was made. Construction of TCR beta libraries relied on iRepertoire HTBI primers and on Arm-PCR targeting CDR3 regions. TCRdb re-derived calls from the multiplex PCR reads in MiXCR, one entry per CDR3 protein. This sample has around 400,000 distinct CDR3 sequences; about 15% occur once, and the top ten carry approximately 7.8%. A further study also used this sample, focusing on T cells in Graves' hyperthyroidism and ophthalmopathy.

Sequenced here: peripheral blood mononuclear cells (PBMCs), sampled at new diagnosis, from a patient treated with antithyroid drugs. All receptors come from a woman in her 40s with Graves disease.

V is TRBV10-3 and J is TRBJ1-5; D is unclear. This CDR3 comprises 14 residues. CDR1 ENHRY and CDR2 SYGVKD come from the germline V gene. Trimming cost V 0 bases and J 3 bases, with 6 bases left between them. The CDR3 loop reads CAISESGINQPQHF. The CDR3, as DNA: TGTGCCATCAGTGAGTCAGGTATCAATCAGCCCCAGCATTTT.

As for this clonotype: A read error may account for a junction end that differs from germline. The chain is built from TRBV7-9 and TRBJ1-1; D might be TRBD1 (6 bases). The CDR3 sequence is 15 residues long. Germline values: CDR1 SEHNR, CDR2 FQNEAQ (reference sequence). The CDR3 is CTSTEPGDTDTEAFF. The CDR3, as DNA: TGTACCAGCACCGAACCGGGGGACACTGACACTGAAGCTTTCTTT.

This clonotype was seen a handful of times. The chain combines TRBV12-3 or TRBV12-4 with TRBJ2-6, with TRBD1 as a possible D gene (6 bases). The germline V and J ends were trimmed by 1 base and 0 bases, with 7 bases remaining between them. The CDR3 totals 16 residues. Here the CDR3 reads CASSLGTASGANVLTF. The CDR3 DNA follows: TGTGCCAGCAGTTTAGGGACAGCCTCTGGGGCCAACGTCCTGACTTTC.

As to this clonotype: The junction does not match germline at one end; this may be a read error. The V and J genes are TRBV7-9 and TRBJ1-3; D may be TRBD1 (5 bases). The CDR3 is made up of 16 amino acids. Germline V lookup: CDR1 SEHNR, CDR2 FQNEAQ (reference sequence). The chain's CDR3 is CASSFRDLGSGNTVYF. In DNA form, the CDR3 reads TGTGCCAGCAGCTTCAGGGATCTGGGCTCTGGAAACACCGTATATTTT.

There are many counts of this clonotype. Here the CDR3 DNA reads TGCAGTGCTTTTGGACTAGCGGGAGTTCTCGAGCAGTACTTC. Translated: CSAFGLAGVLEQYF. This chain uses TRBV20-1 with TRBJ2-7; 13 positions agree with TRBD2. With 5 bases clipped from V and 6 bases from J, the junction kept 7 bases outside the gene matches. The CDR3 covers 14 residues. Germline V gene data show CDR1 as DFQATT and CDR2 as SNEGSKA (reference sequence).

This sequence joins TRBV6-4 and TRBJ2-7, with a weak D call TRBD1 (6 bases). CDR3 size: 13 residues. V was cut by 2 bases and J by 6 bases, with 11 bases left in between. Germline-derived CDR1 and CDR2 are MRHNA and SNTAGT. The CDR3 here is CASSDAAGAEQYF. The CDR3 coding sequence is TGTGCCAGCAGTGACGCCGCAGGGGCCGAGCAGTACTTC.

There are a few counts of this clonotype. CDR3 in DNA: TGTGCCAGCAGTCGTGTAGGTCGAGCTGGTCTTTATGGCTACACCTTC. This encodes CASSRVGRAGLYGYTF. The gene calls are TRBV6-1 and TRBJ1-2; D not resolved. Germline V gene data show CDR1 as MNHNS and CDR2 as SASEGT. The CDR3 totals 16 residues. V was trimmed by 5 bases and J by 5 bases, leaving 21 bases between them.

This clonotype was counted many times. The chain carries TRBV11-2 and TRBJ2-1; unclear D gene. Trimming left V 5 bases short and J 7 bases short, with 15 bases between. Germline assignment: CDR1 SGHAT and CDR2 FQNNGV. The CDR3 runs 14 residues. Here the CDR3 DNA reads TGTGCCAGCAGCCCTGTCGCGCGGCGAAATGAGCAGTTCTTC. Protein: CASSPVARRNEQFF.

This clonotype came up many times. The J gene is TRBJ1-1, the V gene TRBV10-3; 7 nucleotides agree with TRBD1. CDR3 length: 12 amino acids. Germline lookup yields CDR1 ENHRY and CDR2 SYGVKD. The V and J ends lost 2 bases and 8 bases, in that order; junction bases with no gene match: 2. CDR3 DNA: TGTGCCATCAGTGAGGGGGGACAGGAAGCTTTCTTT. It yields the protein CAISEGGQEAFF.

The genes are TRBV28 and TRBJ1-1; 8 bases agree with TRBD1. Germline V gene data show CDR1 as MDHEN and CDR2 as SYDVKM. The CDR3 runs 15 residues. Trimming took 3 bases from V and 1 from J; bases not matched to a gene: 4. CDR3 sequence: CASSFPGTGNTEAFF. As DNA, the CDR3 is TGTGCCAGCAGTTTTCCCGGGACAGGGAACACTGAAGCTTTCTTT. The full variable domain, with the rest looked up from reference TRBV28 and TRBJ1-1, is DVKVTQSSRYLVKRTGEKVFLECVQDMDHENMFWYRQDPGLGLRLIYFSYDVKMKEKGDIPEGYSVSREKKERFSLILESASTNQTSMYLCASSFPGTGNTEAFFGQGTRLTVV.

The CDR3 sequence: CASQTLGQGARSSYEQYF. In nucleotides, the CDR3 is TGCGCCAGCCAAACCCTAGGACAGGGGGCTAGGAGCTCCTACGAGCAGTACTTC. This chain joins TRBV10-2 and TRBJ2-7; 11 nucleotides line up with TRBD1. Germline CDR1 reads WSHSY; CDR2 reads SAAADI. V lost 8 bases, J lost 0 bases, and 15 bases stayed unmatched. This CDR3 contains 18 residues.

This clonotype was picked up many times. The chain joins TRBV20-1 to TRBJ1-1; tentative D call: TRBD1 (5 bases). From germline, CDR1 is DFQATT and CDR2 SNEGSKA (reference sequence). The CDR3 length is 12 residues. Trimming pared 2 bases from V and 11 bases from J, leaving 15 bases between. The CDR3 sequence: CSARSGREVAFF. The CDR3 DNA reads as TGCAGTGCTAGAAGTGGCAGGGAGGTCGCTTTCTTT.

This clonotype has a count of ten or more. The chain carries TRBV11-3 and TRBJ2-6; D possibly corresponds to TRBD1 (5 bases). V gave up 5 bases and J gave up 2 bases, with 7 bases separating them. The CDR3 covers 14 residues. CDR1 SGHNT and CDR2 YENEEA come from the germline V gene. The DNA for the CDR3 is TGTGCCAGCAGCCTCAGGGCTGGGGCCAACGTCCTGACTTTC. Its protein product is CASSLRAGANVLTF.

This clonotype occurred many times. CDR3 in amino acids: CSAHMGQGVSDTQYF. The CDR3 DNA follows: TGCAGTGCTCACATGGGACAGGGAGTTTCAGATACGCAGTATTTT. V gene TRBV20-1 combines with J gene TRBJ2-3, with 9 bases matching TRBD1. Trimming at V came to 5 bases and at J to 4 bases, leaving 10 bases not matched to a gene. CDR3 size: 15 residues. CDR1 is DFQATT, CDR2 SNEGSKA, per germline (reference sequence).

This clonotype was seen repeatedly, ten times or more. This sequence joins TRBV24-1 and TRBJ1-2, with D uncertain. V was cut by 2 bases and J by 4 bases, with 4 bases left in between. The V gene's germline CDR1 is KGHDR and CDR2 SFDVKD. This CDR3 region has 12 residues. The CDR3 sequence: CATSDSVYGYTF. In DNA form, the CDR3 reads TGTGCCACCAGTGATTCGGTCTATGGCTACACCTTC.

This clonotype occurred many times. This sequence joins TRBV6-2 or TRBV6-3 and TRBJ1-5, with a tentative D call TRBD1 (6 bases). Trimming left V 5 bases short and J 2 bases short, with 13 bases between. The germline CDR1 and CDR2 sequences are MNHEY and SVGEGT. CDR3 length: 15 residues. CDR3: CASSKGDIGNQPQHF. DNA for the CDR3: TGTGCCAGCAGTAAGGGGGACATCGGCAATCAGCCCCAGCATTTT.

There are many counts of this clonotype. The rearrangement links TRBV28 to TRBJ2-7, with a tentative D call TRBD2 (5 bases). Per the germline V gene, CDR1 is MDHEN and CDR2 is SYDVKM. Trimming removed 2 bases at V and 2 bases at J, with 13 bases between. The CDR3 spans 15 residues. Here the CDR3 DNA reads TGTGCCAGCAGTTTAGGCCGAGGGAGACCCTACGAGCAGTACTTC. It translates to CASSLGRGRPYEQYF.

This clonotype was observed many times. V gene TRBV20-1 combines with J gene TRBJ2-1; TRBD2 agrees at 7 bases. The CDR3 extends over 18 amino acids. V lost 5 bases and J lost 8; bases outside the gene matches: 24. CDR1 DFQATT and CDR2 SNEGSKA come from the germline V gene (reference sequence). CDR3 nucleotides: TGCAGTGCTCCCTTCCCGACACCCGACTGGGCGGGAGTAGATGAGCAGTTCTTC. Its translation is CSAPFPTPDWAGVDEQFF.

This clonotype was counted at least ten times. This chain connects TRBV12-3 or TRBV12-4 to TRBJ2-5; possibly TRBD1 or TRBD2 for D (5 bases each). V was pared by 1 base and J by 5 bases, with 14 bases between. The CDR3 extends over 15 amino acids. This chain's CDR3 is CASSLGGSGAETQYF. The CDR3 nucleotides read TGTGCCAGCAGTTTAGGGGGGTCGGGCGCGGAGACCCAGTACTTC.

Ten or more counts support this clonotype. The chain carries TRBV15 and TRBJ2-7, with D tentatively TRBD1 or TRBD2 (5 bases each). This CDR3 comprises 15 residues. The V end was cut by 0 bases, the J end by 7 bases, with 16 bases between. Germline CDR1 LNHNV, CDR2 YYDKDF (reference sequence). The CDR3 reads CATSRDRGRAGEQYF. For the CDR3, the DNA is TGTGCCACCAGCAGAGATCGGGGACGGGCCGGGGAGCAGTACTTC.

The sample holds many counts of this clonotype. The CDR3 is CASSRGGLAGNTGELFF. For the CDR3, the DNA is TGTGCCAGCAGCCGAGGGGGGCTAGCGGGGAACACCGGGGAGCTGTTTTTT. The chain carries TRBV7-2 and TRBJ2-2; 8 bases align to TRBD2. Germline V gives CDR1 SGHTA, CDR2 FQGNSA. With V trimmed by 5 bases and J by 1 base, 9 bases remained unmatched. The CDR3 is made up of 17 amino acids.

At least ten counts were recorded for this clonotype. V and J are TRBV27 and TRBJ1-6, with D possibly being TRBD1 (5 bases). Germline lookup yields CDR1 MNHEY and CDR2 SMNVEV (reference sequence). The CDR3 contains 13 residues. V gave up 4 bases and J gave up 10 bases, with 11 bases separating them. CDR3 in amino acids: CASSYFGGSPLHF. The CDR3 nucleotides are TGTGCCAGCAGTTATTTTGGGGGGTCACCCCTCCACTTT.

The chain uses TRBV20-1 and TRBJ1-2; no firm D call. V shed 0 bases and J shed 1 base, with 6 bases lying between them. Germline assignment: CDR1 DFQATT and CDR2 SNEGSKA (reference sequence). The CDR3 totals 13 residues. CDR3: CSARDGLNYGYTF. DNA of the CDR3: TGCAGTGCTAGAGATGGGCTTAACTATGGCTACACCTTC.

As concerns this clonotype: One base away lies a much larger clone, so this may be a sequencing read error. V usage is TRBV12-3 or TRBV12-4 and J usage is TRBJ2-3, with TRBD2 matching over 7 bases. The CDR3 length is 18 residues. J was trimmed by 1 base and V by 4 bases; bases with no gene match: 14. The CDR3 sequence is CASSCVPGLTCRTDTQYF. In DNA form, the CDR3 reads TGTGCCAGCAGTTGTGTTCCGGGACTAACGTGTCGCACAGATACGCAGTATTTT.

This clonotype appeared many times. The chain joins TRBV12-3 or TRBV12-4 to TRBJ2-2; D gene uncertain. The V gene lost 8 bases and the J gene lost 4 bases, with 11 bases spanning the gap. The CDR3 consists of 13 residues. As DNA, the CDR3 is TGTGCCAGCCCGCAAGGTCGCACCGGGGAGCTGTTTTTT. It is translated as CASPQGRTGELFF.

This clonotype was seen a few times. The J gene is TRBJ2-1, the V gene TRBV7-3, with 9 bases aligning to TRBD1. The trim removed 5 bases at V and 8 bases at J, leaving 10 bases unmatched. The CDR3 length is 15 residues. Germline V gene data show CDR1 as SGHTA and CDR2 as FQGTGA. CDR3 in amino acids: CASSPTGTGNYEQFF. The CDR3 DNA sequence: TGTGCCAGCAGCCCCACCGGGACAGGGAACTATGAGCAGTTCTTC.

Ten or more counts support this clonotype. The V and J genes are TRBV12-3 or TRBV12-4 and TRBJ2-3; TRBD2 matches 11 bases. The CDR3 spans 20 residues. V lost 6 bases, J lost 1 base, and 18 bases stayed unmatched. CDR3 amino acids: CASSNYSGTSGRGRTDTQYF. The CDR3 region has the DNA TGTGCCAGCAGCAACTATAGCGGGACTAGCGGAAGAGGGCGCACAGATACGCAGTATTTT.